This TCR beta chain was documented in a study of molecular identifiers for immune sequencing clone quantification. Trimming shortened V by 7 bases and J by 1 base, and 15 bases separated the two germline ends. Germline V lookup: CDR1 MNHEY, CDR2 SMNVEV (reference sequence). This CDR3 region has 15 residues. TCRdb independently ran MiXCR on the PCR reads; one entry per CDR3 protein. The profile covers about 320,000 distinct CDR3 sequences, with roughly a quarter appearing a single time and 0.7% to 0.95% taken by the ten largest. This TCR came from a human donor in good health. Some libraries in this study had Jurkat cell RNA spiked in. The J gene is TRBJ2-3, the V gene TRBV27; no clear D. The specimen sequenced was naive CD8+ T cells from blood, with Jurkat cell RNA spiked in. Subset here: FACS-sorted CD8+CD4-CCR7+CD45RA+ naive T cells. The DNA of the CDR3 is TGTGCCAGCAACCCCGAGTTCCGGCGCACAGATACGCAGTATTTT. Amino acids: CASNPEFRRTDTQYF.